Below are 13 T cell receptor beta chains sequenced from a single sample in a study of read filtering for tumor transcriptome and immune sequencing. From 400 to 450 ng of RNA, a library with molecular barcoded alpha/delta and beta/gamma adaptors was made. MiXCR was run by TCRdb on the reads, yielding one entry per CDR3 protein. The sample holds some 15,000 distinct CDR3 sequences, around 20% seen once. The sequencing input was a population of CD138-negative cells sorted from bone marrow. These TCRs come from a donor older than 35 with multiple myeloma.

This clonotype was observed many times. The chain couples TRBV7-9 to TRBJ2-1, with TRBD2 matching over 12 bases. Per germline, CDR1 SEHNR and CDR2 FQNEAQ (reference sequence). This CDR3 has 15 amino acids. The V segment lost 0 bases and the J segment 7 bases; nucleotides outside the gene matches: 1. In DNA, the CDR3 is TGTGCCAGCAGCTTAGCCGGGACTAGCGGGAATGAGCAGTTCTTC. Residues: CASSLAGTSGNEQFF.

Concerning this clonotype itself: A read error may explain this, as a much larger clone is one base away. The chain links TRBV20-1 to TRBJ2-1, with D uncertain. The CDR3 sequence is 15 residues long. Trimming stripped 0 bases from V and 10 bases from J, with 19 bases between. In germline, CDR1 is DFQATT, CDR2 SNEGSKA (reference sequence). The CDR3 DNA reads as TGCAGTGCTAGAGATCTCGGGTACGCCTCCTACGAGCAGTTCTTC. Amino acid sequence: CSARDLGYASYEQFF.

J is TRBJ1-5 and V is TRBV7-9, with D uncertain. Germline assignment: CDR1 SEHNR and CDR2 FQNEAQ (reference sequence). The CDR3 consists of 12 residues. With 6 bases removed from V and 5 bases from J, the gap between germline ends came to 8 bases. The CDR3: CASSQDDQPQHF. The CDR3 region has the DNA TGTGCCAGCAGTCAAGATGATCAGCCCCAGCATTTT.

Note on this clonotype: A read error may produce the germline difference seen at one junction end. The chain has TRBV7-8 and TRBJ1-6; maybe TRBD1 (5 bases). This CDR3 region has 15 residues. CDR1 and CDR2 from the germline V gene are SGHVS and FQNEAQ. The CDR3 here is CASTSGFLDNPPLHF. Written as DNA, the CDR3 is TGTGCCAGCACCTCAGGGTTTCTCGATAATCCACCCCTCCACTTT.

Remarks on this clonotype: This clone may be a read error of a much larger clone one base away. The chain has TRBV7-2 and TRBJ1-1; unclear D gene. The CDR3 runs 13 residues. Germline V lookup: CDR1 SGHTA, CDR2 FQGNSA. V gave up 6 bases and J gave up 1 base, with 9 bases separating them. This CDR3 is CASRIDRNTEAFF. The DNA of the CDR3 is TGTGCCAGCAGAATAGATAGGAACACTGAAGCTTTCTTT.

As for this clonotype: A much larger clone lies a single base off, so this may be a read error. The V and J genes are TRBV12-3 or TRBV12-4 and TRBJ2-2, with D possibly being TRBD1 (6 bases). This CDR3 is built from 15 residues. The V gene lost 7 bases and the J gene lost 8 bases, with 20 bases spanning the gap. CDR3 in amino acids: CASTFRGRGSGELFF. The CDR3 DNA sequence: TGTGCCAGCACTTTCCGGGGCAGGGGATCAGGGGAGCTGTTTTTT.

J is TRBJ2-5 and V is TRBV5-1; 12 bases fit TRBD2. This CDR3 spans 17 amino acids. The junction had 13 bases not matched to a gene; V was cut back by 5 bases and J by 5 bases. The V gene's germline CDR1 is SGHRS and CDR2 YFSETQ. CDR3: CASSRGLAGSNSETQYF. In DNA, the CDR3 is TGCGCCAGCAGTAGGGGACTAGCGGGCTCCAACTCGGAGACCCAGTACTTC.

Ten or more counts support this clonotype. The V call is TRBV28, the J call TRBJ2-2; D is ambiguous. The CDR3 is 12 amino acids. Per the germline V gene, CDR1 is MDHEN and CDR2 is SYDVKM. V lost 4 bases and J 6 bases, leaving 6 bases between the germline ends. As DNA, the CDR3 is TGTGCCAGCAGTTATGGTCCCGGGGAGCTGTTTTTT. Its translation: CASSYGPGELFF. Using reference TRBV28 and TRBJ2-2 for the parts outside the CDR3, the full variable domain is DVKVTQSSRYLVKRTGEKVFLECVQDMDHENMFWYRQDPGLGLRLIYFSYDVKMKEKGDIPEGYSVSREKKERFSLILESASTNQTSMYLCASSYGPGELFFGEGSRLTVL.

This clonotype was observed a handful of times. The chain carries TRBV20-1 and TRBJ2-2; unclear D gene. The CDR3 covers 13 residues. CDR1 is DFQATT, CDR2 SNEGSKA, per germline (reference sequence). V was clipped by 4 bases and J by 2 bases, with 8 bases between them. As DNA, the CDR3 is TGCAGTGCTATAACAGCTAACACCGGGGAGCTGTTTTTT. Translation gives CSAITANTGELFF.

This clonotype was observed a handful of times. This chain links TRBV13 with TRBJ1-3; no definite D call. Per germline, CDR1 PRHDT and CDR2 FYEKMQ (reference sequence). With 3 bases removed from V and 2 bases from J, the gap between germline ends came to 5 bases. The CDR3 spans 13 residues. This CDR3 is CASSFGAGNTIYF. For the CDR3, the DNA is TGTGCCAGCAGCTTTGGAGCTGGAAACACCATATATTTT.

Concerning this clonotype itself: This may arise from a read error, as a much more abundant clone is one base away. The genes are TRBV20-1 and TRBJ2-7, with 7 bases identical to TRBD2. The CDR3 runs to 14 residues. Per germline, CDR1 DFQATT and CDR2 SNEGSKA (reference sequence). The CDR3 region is CGAPAPSGAYEQYF. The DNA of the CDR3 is TGCGGTGCCCCAGCCCCGAGCGGGGCCTACGAGCAGTACTTC.

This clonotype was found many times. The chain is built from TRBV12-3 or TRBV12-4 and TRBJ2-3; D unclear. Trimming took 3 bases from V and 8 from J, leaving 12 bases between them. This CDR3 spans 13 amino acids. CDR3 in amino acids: CASSFSLVGTQYF. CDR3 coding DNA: TGTGCCAGCAGTTTTAGCCTCGTGGGTACGCAGTATTTT.

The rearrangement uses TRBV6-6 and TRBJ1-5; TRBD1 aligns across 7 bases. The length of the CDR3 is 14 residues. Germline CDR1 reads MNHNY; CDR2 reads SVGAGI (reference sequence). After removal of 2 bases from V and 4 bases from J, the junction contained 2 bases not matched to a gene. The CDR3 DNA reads TGTGCCAGCAGTTACCCGGGACAGAATCAGCCCCAGCATTTT. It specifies CASSYPGQNQPQHF.